This T cell receptor beta chain comes out of a study of blood T cell repertoires in COVID-19. Overall study context: Samples representing acute and convalescent COVID-19 were sourced from the United States, Italy and Spain. From T cells, B-cell-depleted T cells, or PBMCs came the material, which was cDNA or gDNA.

Trimming removed 0 bases at V and 2 bases at J, with 11 bases between. The CDR3 covers 16 residues. From germline, CDR1 is SGHRS and CDR2 YFSETQ. In the authors' workflow: From reference gene primer amplification, estimates of nucleated cell counts were derived. The repertoire was sequenced with immunoSEQ multiplex PCR; TCRdb's copy has only in-frame clones and lacks some. D and trimming were read from the DNA, whereas the V and J calls and clone size are those reported in that table. The repertoire includes more than 85,000 clones, about nine tenths of them detected once, and roughly 4.2% sits in the top ten.

The chain recombines TRBV5-1 with TRBJ1-4, with D uncertain. This sequence was found in a man in his late teens or twenties with acute or convalescent COVID-19. Input material: peripheral blood. Written as DNA, the CDR3 is TGCGCCAGCAGCTTGGGCCGGGAGGCGACTAATGAAAAACTGTTTTTT. The encoded protein is CASSLGREATNEKLFF.